These 10 T cell receptor beta chains were all obtained from the same sample, sequenced in a study of high-grade serous ovarian cancer treatment subgroups. The tumor samples were collected prior to definitive surgery or chemotherapy. The protocol was immunoSEQ multiplex PCR, while the TCRdb copy is restricted to in-frame clones and leaves out a portion. The repertoire holds 10,000 or so clones, with about two thirds as singletons. Input material: tumor tissue. The receptors shown here come from a human donor with high-grade serous ovarian cancer.

This rearrangement joins TRBV29-1 to TRBJ1-1; D call uncertain. This CDR3 has 13 amino acids. Germline V lookup: CDR1 SQVTM, CDR2 ANQGSEA. V gave up 4 bases and J gave up 2 bases, with 11 bases separating them. The CDR3 nucleotides are TGCAGCGTTGGTATCACCTTTAACACTGAAGCTTTCTTT. This codes for CSVGITFNTEAFF.

V and J are TRBV5-1 and TRBJ1-4; 9 nucleotides align to TRBD1. The CDR3 is 15 residues long. CDR1 and CDR2 (germline): SGHRS, YFSETQ. Losses at the gene ends were 1 base for V and 7 bases for J; bases not matched to a gene: 5. The CDR3 coding sequence is TGCGCCAGCAGCTTGAGGGGACAGGGAGGTGAAAAACTGTTTTTT. Its protein product is CASSLRGQGGEKLFF.

The V and J genes are TRBV23-1 and TRBJ2-4; 7 bases align to TRBD2. TRBV23-1 is given ORF status, its function remaining uncertain. The CDR3 is 18 residues long. Trimming removed 0 bases from V and 0 bases from J; junction bases left unmatched: 8. This chain's CDR3 is CASSQSSGEGIAKNIQYF. CDR3 nucleotide sequence: TGCGCCAGCAGTCAATCTAGTGGGGAGGGTATAGCCAAAAACATTCAGTACTTC.

The V and J genes are TRBV4-2 and TRBJ1-1; D not resolved. The CDR3 is 16 residues long. Germline-derived CDR1 and CDR2 are LGHNA and YNFKEQ. Between the trimmed V and J ends, which lost 0 bases and 5 bases, there was a span of 16 bases. CDR3 loop: CASSQEYRNRGTEAFF. CDR3 nucleotides: TGTGCCAGCAGCCAAGAGTATCGGAACAGAGGGACTGAAGCTTTCTTT.

The chain employs TRBV5-1 and TRBJ2-5; 14 bases agree with TRBD2. V was clipped by 4 bases and J by 4 bases; unmatched bases: 6. This CDR3 is built from 16 residues. From germline, CDR1 is SGHRS and CDR2 YFSETQ. In DNA form, the CDR3 reads TGCGCCAGCAGCACGGGGACTAGCGGGAGCGGAGAGACCCAGTACTTC. Protein sequence: CASSTGTSGSGETQYF.

There are a few counts of this clone. The V call is TRBV7-8, the J call TRBJ1-1; maybe TRBD1 (6 bases). Deletions cut 6 bases from V and 2 bases from J, with 10 bases between. The CDR3 totals 13 residues. Germline CDR1 SGHVS, CDR2 FQNEAQ. The CDR3 DNA sequence: TGTGCCAGCAGAGGGACACTCAACACTGAAGCTTTCTTT. It is translated as CASRGTLNTEAFF. The variable domain in full, with the rest retrieved from reference TRBV7-8 and TRBJ1-1, is GAGVSQSPRYKVAKRGQDVALRCDPISGHVSLFWYQQALGQGPEFLTYFQNEAQLDKSGLPSDRFFAERPEGSVSTLKIQRTQQEDSAVYLCASRGTLNTEAFFGQGTRLTVV.

This clone was found once. The chain carries TRBV19 and TRBJ1-2, with 7 bases lining up with TRBD1. Germline values: CDR1 LNHDA, CDR2 SQIVND (reference sequence). The ends lost 3 bases at V and 4 bases at J; junction bases unmatched: 2. This CDR3 comprises 13 residues. The CDR3 bases are TGTGCCAGTAGTATTGGGACAGCCTATGGCTACACCTTC. Translation gives CASSIGTAYGYTF.

As for this clone: At one end the junction does not follow the germline gene, possibly because of a read error. The same CDR3 is also encoded by other DNA sequences in this sample. CDR3 bases: TGTGCCAGCAGCCTAACAGCGAGCCCGGGCACAGATACGCAGTATTTT. It specifies CASSLTASPGTDTQYF. V gene TRBV7-3 combines with J gene TRBJ2-3; D is unresolved. The CDR3 totals 16 residues. In germline, CDR1 is SGHTA, CDR2 FQGTGA.

The chain employs TRBV7-8 and TRBJ1-2; D is ambiguous. This CDR3 has 14 amino acids. Germline CDR1 and CDR2: SGHVS and FQNEAQ. V lost 2 bases, J lost 2 bases, and 9 bases lay in between. As DNA, the CDR3 is TGTGCCAGCAGCTTATCCCACTCGAACTATGGCTACACCTTC. Its protein is CASSLSHSNYGYTF.

The chain couples TRBV14 to TRBJ2-2; 10 bases map to TRBD2. The CDR3 is 16 amino acids. Looked up from germline, CDR1 is SGHDN and CDR2 is FVKESK. V dropped 0 bases and J dropped 6; count of bases not matched to a gene: 4. This CDR3 reads CASSQDLAGAAGELFF. DNA for the CDR3: TGTGCCAGCAGCCAAGACCTAGCGGGAGCGGCCGGGGAGCTGTTTTTT.